Sequencing of this T cell receptor beta chain was carried out in a study of beta chain features in type 1 diabetes. Across the whole study: In age, gender and cell yields, patients were similar to healthy donors. All samples yielded some 100,000,000 examined sorted cells. General study points: TCRB CDR3s from Type 1 diabetes patients were moderately but significantly shorter in all four CD4+ subsets.

A note on this clone: Its antigen is still unknown.

Per the germline V gene, CDR1 is MNHEY and CDR2 is SMNVEV (reference sequence). The CDR3 consists of 14 residues. The V end was cut by 5 bases, the J end by 5 bases, with 12 bases between. The sequenced template was cDNA made from the entire isolated RNA. Assay: immunoSEQ multiplex PCR; the TCRdb copy retains only in-frame clones and omits some. The sample carries about 150,000 clones, about 50% recorded once. Post-sort purity exceeded 95% for all sorted populations. The sequencing sample was made of Tregs from blood. V usage is TRBV27 and J usage is TRBJ2-2, with D tentatively TRBD1 (6 bases). This TCR derives from a man between 18 and 29 years old in good health. The CDR3 is CASSLLQGTGELFF. Here the CDR3 DNA reads TGTGCCAGCAGTCTTCTACAGGGAACCGGGGAGCTGTTTTTT.